The sequence of this TCR beta chain was determined in a study of blood T cell repertoires in COVID-19. Overall study: PBMCs, B-cell-depleted T cells, or T cells provided the cDNA or gDNA that made up the material.

Cohorts were determined from participant-reported clinical history. Profiling relied on immunoSEQ multiplex PCR, and the TCRdb table lists in-frame clones only, not all of them. The sample includes around 150,000 clones, 85% to 90% of them seen just once. Germline V gene lookup returns CDR1 SGHVS and CDR2 FNYEAQ. The CDR3 length is 17 residues. Unmatched junction bases numbered 7, after V lost 3 bases and J lost 0 bases. Source material: PBMCs or T cells enriched from blood (not recorded which). The receptor was isolated from a woman aged 50 to 65 who had recovered from COVID-19. This sequence joins TRBV7-6 and TRBJ2-3; 9 nucleotides agree with TRBD1. CDR3 in DNA: TGTGCCAGCAGCTTCGGGACAGGGAGGTCGAGCACAGATACGCAGTATTTT. It yields the protein CASSFGTGRSSTDTQYF.